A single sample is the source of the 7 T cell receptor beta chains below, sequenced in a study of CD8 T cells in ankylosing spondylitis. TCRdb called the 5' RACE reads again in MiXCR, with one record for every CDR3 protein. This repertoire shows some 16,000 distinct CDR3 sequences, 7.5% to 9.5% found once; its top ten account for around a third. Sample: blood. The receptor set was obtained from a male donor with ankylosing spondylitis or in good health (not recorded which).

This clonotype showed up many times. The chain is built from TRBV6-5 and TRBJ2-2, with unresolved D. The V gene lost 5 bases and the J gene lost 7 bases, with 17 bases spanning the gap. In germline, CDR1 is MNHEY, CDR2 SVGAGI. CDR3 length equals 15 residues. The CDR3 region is CASSQTEYWSGELFF. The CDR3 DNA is TGTGCCAGCAGTCAAACAGAGTACTGGAGCGGGGAGCTGTTTTTT.

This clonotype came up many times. The CDR3 region has the DNA TGTGCCAGTAGTATGATCACCGGGACAGCCAGCGGGAGGCACTACAATGAGCAGTTCTTC. It specifies CASSMITGTASGRHYNEQFF. This chain links TRBV19 with TRBJ2-1; TRBD2 matches 9 bases. The CDR3 consists of 20 residues. Germline CDR1 LNHDA, CDR2 SQIVND (reference sequence). The ends lost 3 bases at V and 3 bases at J; junction bases unmatched: 18.

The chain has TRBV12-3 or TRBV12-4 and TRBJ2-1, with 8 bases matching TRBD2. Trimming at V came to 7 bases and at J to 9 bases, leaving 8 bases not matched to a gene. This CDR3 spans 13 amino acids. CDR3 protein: CASTSSAGGEQFF. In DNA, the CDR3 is TGTGCCAGCACCTCCAGCGCGGGAGGTGAGCAGTTCTTC.

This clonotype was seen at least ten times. As DNA, the CDR3 is TGTGCCACCAGGAGGGCGGGAGAATCTTACAATGAGCAGTTCTTC. Translated, it gives CATRRAGESYNEQFF. V and J are TRBV10-3 and TRBJ2-1, with 7 positions matching TRBD2. V trimming: 10 bases; J trimming: 4 bases; junction bases outside the gene matches: 13. The CDR3 is made up of 15 amino acids. Germline assignment: CDR1 ENHRY and CDR2 SYGVKD.

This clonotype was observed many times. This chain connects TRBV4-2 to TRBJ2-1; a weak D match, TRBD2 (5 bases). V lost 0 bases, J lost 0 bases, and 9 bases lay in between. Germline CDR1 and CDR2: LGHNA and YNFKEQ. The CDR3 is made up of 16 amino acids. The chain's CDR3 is CASSQESGRSYNEQFF. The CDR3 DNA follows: TGTGCCAGCAGCCAAGAAAGCGGACGCTCCTACAATGAGCAGTTCTTC.

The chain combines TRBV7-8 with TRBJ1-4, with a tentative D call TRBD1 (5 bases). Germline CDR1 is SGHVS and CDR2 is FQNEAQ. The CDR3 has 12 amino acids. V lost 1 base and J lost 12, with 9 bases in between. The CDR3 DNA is TGTGCCAGCAGCTTAGGAGGGGTAGAACTGTTTTTT. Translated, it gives CASSLGGVELFF. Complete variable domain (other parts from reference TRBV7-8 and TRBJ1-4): GAGVSQSPRYKVAKRGQDVALRCDPISGHVSLFWYQQALGQGPEFLTYFQNEAQLDKSGLPSDRFFAERPEGSVSTLKIQRTQQEDSAVYLCASSLGGVELFFGSGTQLSVL.

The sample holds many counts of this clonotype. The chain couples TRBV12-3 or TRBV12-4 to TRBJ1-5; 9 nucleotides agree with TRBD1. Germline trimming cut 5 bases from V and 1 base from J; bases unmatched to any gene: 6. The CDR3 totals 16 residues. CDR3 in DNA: TGTGCCAGCAGTCGGACAGGGGCTGGGAGCAATCAGCCCCAGCATTTT. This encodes CASSRTGAGSNQPQHF.